This T cell receptor beta chain was sequenced during a study of cytomegalovirus exposure and HLA in healthy donors. In germline, CDR1 is SGHDT, CDR2 YYEEEE. CDR3 size: 13 residues. The V end was cut by 1 base, the J end by 2 bases, with 5 bases between. PCR was performed using 60 Vbeta and 13 Jbeta primers. Sequencing was performed with immunoSEQ multiplex PCR; in TCRdb, only in-frame clones are kept and a portion is missing. The data contain about 110,000 clones, more than 70% of them singletons. In this sample, this clone turned up once. The TCR sequence derives from a man aged 40-55 years in good health and CMV-seronegative. The V gene is TRBV5-6, the J gene TRBJ2-3; D unclear. Sequencing used PBMCs. This CDR3 is CASSLTYTDTQYF. In DNA form, the CDR3 reads TGTGCCAGCAGCTTGACTTACACAGATACGCAGTATTTT.